Following are 32 T cell receptor beta chains from one sample sequenced in a study of cytomegalovirus exposure and HLA in healthy donors. Both 60 Vbeta primers and 13 Jbeta primers went into the PCR. Only in-frame clones appear in the TCRdb table, and some are missing; sequencing was by immunoSEQ multiplex PCR. The top ten hold about 6.5% of the sample, which has about 130,000 clones, 70% to 85% seen once. The sample was PBMCs. These receptors all come from a man aged 35-49 years in good health and CMV-seropositive.

The V gene is TRBV7-3, the J gene TRBJ1-2; a weak D match, TRBD1 (6 bases). V was clipped by 1 base and J by 7 bases, with 13 bases between them. Germline V CDR1 and CDR2: SGHTA, FQGTGA. The CDR3 runs to 14 residues. The CDR3 spells CASSLIGGAGGYTF. CDR3 DNA sequence: TGTGCCAGCAGCTTAATCGGGGGGGCAGGTGGCTACACCTTC.

This chain links TRBV5-5 with TRBJ2-5; 13 bases are shared with TRBD2. The length of the CDR3 is 15 residues. The germline gives CDR1 SGHKS, CDR2 YYEKEE (reference sequence). The trim removed 4 bases at V and 1 base at J, leaving 1 base unmatched. The CDR3 is CASSRTSGSQETQYF. For the CDR3, the DNA is TGTGCCAGCAGCCGGACTAGCGGGAGCCAAGAGACCCAGTACTTC.

This clone was picked up one time. At one of its ends the junction is not consistent with the germline gene, which may arise from a read error. This chain links TRBV7-7 with TRBJ2-1, with 8 bases that match TRBD2. Germline CDR1 and CDR2: SSHAT and FNYEAQ (reference sequence). The length of the CDR3 is 15 residues. CDR3 protein: CASSPRLAQIYEQFF. The CDR3 coding sequence is TGTGCTAGCAGCCCCCGACTAGCGCAAATATATGAGCAGTTCTTC.

The chain joins TRBV6-6 to TRBJ1-2; D is ambiguous. Germline CDR1 is MNHNY and CDR2 is SVGAGI (reference sequence). Trimming cost V 4 bases and J 0 bases, with 9 bases left between them. This CDR3 is 14 amino acids long. The CDR3 DNA reads as TGTGCCAGCAGTTCAGGCCAGGCTAACTATGGCTACACCTTC. Amino acids: CASSSGQANYGYTF.

This sequence joins TRBV2 and TRBJ2-7; possibly TRBD2 for D (5 bases). Trimming removed 8 bases at V and 2 bases at J, with 13 bases between. The germline V gene has CDR1 SNHLY and CDR2 FYNNEI. CDR3 length: 13 residues. Written as DNA, the CDR3 is TGTGCCAGCCTTCCCCCGAGGGCCTACGAGCAGTACTTC. As protein: CASLPPRAYEQYF.

The rearrangement links TRBV18 to TRBJ2-1; 14 bases map to TRBD2. The CDR3 is 16 residues long. CDR1 KGHSH and CDR2 LQKENI come from the germline V gene. Unmatched junction bases numbered 8, after V lost 5 bases and J lost 8 bases. Here the CDR3 reads CASSTTGTSGSYEQFF. In nucleotides, the CDR3 is TGTGCCAGCTCAACGACGGGGACTAGCGGGAGCTATGAGCAGTTCTTC.

The chain joins TRBV5-1 to TRBJ2-2, with no clear D. The length of the CDR3 is 13 residues. Trimming cost V 3 bases and J 3 bases, with 6 bases left between them. Germline loops: CDR1 SGHRS, CDR2 YFSETQ. CDR3 in DNA: TGCGCCAGCAGCTCGGTATACACCGGGGAGCTGTTTTTT. It specifies CASSSVYTGELFF.

The rearrangement uses TRBV5-1 and TRBJ1-6; D is perhaps TRBD1 (6 bases). The V gene's germline CDR1 is SGHRS and CDR2 YFSETQ. Between the trimmed V and J ends, which lost 2 bases and 10 bases, there was a span of 7 bases. The CDR3 runs to 12 residues. The CDR3 nucleotides are TGCGCCAGCAGCTTTGGACAGTCACCCCTCCACTTT. It is translated as CASSFGQSPLHF.

The CDR3: CASRNRGEQYF. CDR3 in DNA: TGTGCCAGCAGGAACCGGGGGGAGCAGTACTTC. The chain carries TRBV6-5 and TRBJ2-7; possible D gene TRBD2, 6 bases. V was trimmed by 6 bases and J by 7 bases, leaving 10 bases between them. The length of the CDR3 is 11 residues. Germline loops: CDR1 MNHEY, CDR2 SVGAGI.

This chain uses TRBV25-1 with TRBJ2-7; D is undetermined. Germline loops: CDR1 MGHDK, CDR2 SYGVNS. V lost 1 base and J 3 bases, leaving 10 bases between the germline ends. The CDR3 loop spans 14 amino acids. DNA of the CDR3: TGTGCCAGCAGTGAATTCGGAGTAGGCTACGAGCAGTACTTC. Its protein product is CASSEFGVGYEQYF.

The gene calls are TRBV5-1 and TRBJ2-7, with 7 bases aligning to TRBD1. V lost 4 bases, J lost 2 bases, and 6 bases stayed unmatched. Germline values: CDR1 SGHRS, CDR2 YFSETQ. This CDR3 is built from 14 residues. In DNA, the CDR3 is TGCGCCAGCAGCGGGGGACAGAAGGCCTACGAGCAGTACTTC. Protein sequence: CASSGGQKAYEQYF.

The V and J genes are TRBV19 and TRBJ2-3; D remains ambiguous. The CDR3 is made up of 15 amino acids. V lost 5 bases and J 1 base, leaving 13 bases between the germline ends. From germline, CDR1 is LNHDA and CDR2 SQIVND (reference sequence). In DNA, the CDR3 is TGTGCCAGTAGTCCTAATAATATGGGCACAGATACGCAGTATTTT. Translated: CASSPNNMGTDTQYF. The whole variable domain, filled in from reference TRBV19 and TRBJ2-3, reads DGGITQSPKYLFRKEGQNVTLSCEQNLNHDAMYWYRQDPGQGLRLIYYSQIVNDFQKGDIAEGYSVSREKKESFPLTVTSAQKNPTAFYLCASSPNNMGTDTQYFGPGTRLTVL.

The rearrangement joins TRBV7-2 to TRBJ2-1; TRBD2 matches at 8 bases. CDR3 length equals 15 residues. With V trimmed by 4 bases and J by 9 bases, 11 bases remained unmatched. Germline CDR1 and CDR2: SGHTA and FQGNSA. The chain's CDR3 is CASSSVKRGSLEQFF. The DNA for the CDR3 is TGTGCCAGCAGCTCCGTTAAGCGGGGGTCCCTTGAGCAGTTCTTC.

V is TRBV9 and J is TRBJ2-7, with 10 bases matching TRBD2. The ends lost 0 bases at V and 4 bases at J; junction bases unmatched: 10. Germline CDR1 SGDLS, CDR2 YYNGEE. The CDR3 loop spans 17 amino acids. The CDR3 is CASSVEGSSGRSYEQYF. The CDR3 coding sequence is TGTGCCAGCAGCGTAGAGGGGTCTAGCGGGAGATCGTACGAGCAGTACTTC.

This clone was seen more than once but under ten times. Germline is not matched at one junction end, which may reflect a read error. This sequence joins TRBV7-9 and TRBJ1-2, with 9 bases fitting TRBD1. The germline CDR1 and CDR2 sequences are SEHNR and FQNEAQ (reference sequence). The CDR3 is 15 residues long. The CDR3 DNA follows: TGTTCCAGCAGCTTAGCCGGGACAGGGACGGTTGGCTACACCTTC. Protein sequence: CSSSLAGTGTVGYTF.

The CDR3 reads CASSLGTGGPDEQYF. The CDR3 DNA sequence: TGCGCCAGCAGCTTGGGTACGGGAGGACCTGACGAGCAGTACTTC. V is TRBV5-1 and J is TRBJ2-5, with 7 bases aligning to TRBD2. The DNA end is a closer match to TRBJ2-7, so the J assignment may be wrong. This CDR3 spans 15 amino acids. Germline V lookup: CDR1 SGHRS, CDR2 YFSETQ.

The genes are TRBV18 and TRBJ1-4; possible D gene TRBD1, 5 bases. The ends were cut back, 3 bases at V and 7 bases at J, with 18 bases in the middle. The V gene's germline CDR1 is KGHSH and CDR2 LQKENI. The CDR3 is 16 amino acids. The CDR3 protein is CASSPFSGGSGEKLFF. The CDR3 DNA follows: TGTGCCAGCTCACCGTTTAGCGGGGGGTCTGGTGAAAAACTGTTTTTT. Drawing the rest from reference TRBV18 and TRBJ1-4, the complete variable domain is NAGVMQNPRHLVRRRGQEARLRCSPMKGHSHVYWYRQLPEEGLKFMVYLQKENIIDESGMPKERFSAEFPKEGPSILRIQQVVRGDSAAYFCASSPFSGGSGEKLFFGSGTQLSVL.

This chain links TRBV6-5 with TRBJ2-1; D is perhaps TRBD1 (5 bases). There are 12 residues in the CDR3. Per germline, CDR1 MNHEY and CDR2 SVGAGI. Trimming stripped 9 bases from V and 2 bases from J, with 8 bases between. CDR3 DNA: TGTGCCAGTTCAGGGACCTACAATGAGCAGTTCTTC. Translating gives CASSGTYNEQFF.

The chain recombines TRBV10-3 with TRBJ2-2, with 10 bases identical to TRBD1. CDR3 size: 16 residues. V dropped 4 bases and J dropped 6; count of bases not matched to a gene: 8. CDR1 is ENHRY, CDR2 SYGVKD, per germline. The CDR3 protein is CAISGAGTGVPGELFF. CDR3 bases: TGTGCCATCAGTGGGGCCGGGACAGGGGTGCCCGGGGAGCTGTTTTTT.

This chain connects TRBV25-1 to TRBJ1-1; weak D call: TRBD1 (5 bases). The V end was cut by 10 bases, the J end by 5 bases, with 20 bases between. Germline-derived CDR1 and CDR2 are MGHDK and SYGVNS. There are 14 residues in the CDR3. The CDR3 reads CATKRSRADTEAFF. The DNA for the CDR3 is TGTGCCACGAAAAGGAGCAGGGCCGATACTGAAGCTTTCTTT. Drawing the rest from reference TRBV25-1 and TRBJ1-1, the complete variable domain is EADIYQTPRYLVIGTGKKITLECSQTMGHDKMYWYQQDPGMELHLIHYSYGVNSTEKGDLSSESTVSRIRTEHFPLTLESARPSHTSQYLCATKRSRADTEAFFGQGTRLTVV.

This clone is termed medium-sized. This sequence joins TRBV7-8 and TRBJ1-2; 7 bases are a match to TRBD1. J gave up 4 bases and V 5 bases, and 10 bases lay outside the gene matches. The germline CDR1 and CDR2 sequences are SGHVS and FQNEAQ. This CDR3 contains 15 residues. As DNA, the CDR3 is TGTGCCAGCAGCGTCGGCCGACAGGGCGGCTATGGCTACACCTTC. Translating it yields CASSVGRQGGYGYTF.

This chain uses TRBV5-1 with TRBJ1-1; the D is unclear. The ends were cut back, 0 bases at V and 1 base at J, with 13 bases in the middle. The CDR3 is made up of 16 amino acids. Germline-derived CDR1 and CDR2 are SGHRS and YFSETQ. The CDR3 loop is CASSLGPRGQNTEAFF. The CDR3 DNA reads as TGCGCCAGCAGCTTGGGCCCGAGAGGGCAGAACACTGAAGCTTTCTTT.

The chain couples TRBV7-7 to TRBJ2-1; 7 bases are a match to TRBD2. This CDR3 region has 14 residues. Germline loops: CDR1 SSHAT, CDR2 FNYEAQ (reference sequence). The CDR3 loop is CAGSLGPSGNEQFF. The CDR3 region has the DNA TGTGCTGGCAGCTTAGGTCCTAGCGGCAATGAGCAGTTCTTC.

Concerning this clone itself: The sample contains more than one DNA sequence encoding this CDR3. This chain links TRBV5-1 with TRBJ1-6; no definite D call. CDR1 is SGHRS and CDR2 is YFSETQ in the germline V gene. This CDR3 has 15 residues. V was cut by 4 bases and J by 0 bases, with 8 bases left in between. The DNA for the CDR3 is TGCGCCAGCAGCCGCTGGAGCTCCTATAATTCACCCCTCCACTTT. This encodes CASSRWSSYNSPLHF.

The V gene is TRBV7-9, the J gene TRBJ2-6; possibly TRBD1 for D (6 bases). Trimming stripped 5 bases from V and 0 bases from J, with 17 bases between. The CDR3 runs to 18 residues. Germline CDR1 SEHNR, CDR2 FQNEAQ (reference sequence). CDR3: CASSPPHGDISGANVLTF. The CDR3, as DNA: TGTGCCAGCAGCCCCCCCCACGGGGACATCTCTGGGGCCAACGTCCTGACTTTC.

V gene TRBV18 combines with J gene TRBJ2-5; D is perhaps TRBD2 (6 bases). Germline-derived CDR1 and CDR2 are KGHSH and LQKENI. The ends were cut back, 3 bases at V and 5 bases at J, with 13 bases in the middle. The CDR3 contains 14 residues. The DNA for the CDR3 is TGTGCCAGCTCACCCGGGCTAGCGAAGGAGACCCAGTACTTC. The encoded protein is CASSPGLAKETQYF.

This chain links TRBV5-4 with TRBJ2-7, with 12 bases identical to TRBD2. The CDR3 has 15 amino acids. The germline gives CDR1 SGHNT, CDR2 YYREEE (reference sequence). Trimming at V came to 4 bases and at J to 6 bases, leaving 8 bases not matched to a gene. The CDR3 here is CASSIQLAGGREQYF. The CDR3 nucleotides are TGTGCCAGCAGCATACAGCTAGCGGGAGGGCGCGAGCAGTACTTC.

The chain recombines TRBV6-6 with TRBJ2-3, with D possibly matching TRBD2 (5 bases). The CDR3 sequence is 13 residues long. V lost 7 bases to trimming and J lost 5 bases, with 13 bases between them. Germline V gene data show CDR1 as MNHNY and CDR2 as SVGAGI (reference sequence). The CDR3 loop is CASNLGSVDTQYF. CDR3 nucleotide sequence: TGTGCCAGCAACCTAGGGAGTGTAGATACGCAGTATTTT.

The J gene is TRBJ2-1, the V gene TRBV15, with D maybe TRBD1 (5 bases). Germline V gene data show CDR1 as LNHNV and CDR2 as YYDKDF (reference sequence). The ends were cut back, 4 bases at V and 5 bases at J, with 15 bases in the middle. This CDR3 is built from 15 residues. The CDR3 nucleotides read TGTGCCACCAGCACCCGTAGGACAAGACACAATGAGCAGTTCTTC. The encoded protein is CATSTRRTRHNEQFF.

DNA for the CDR3: TGTGCCTGGAGTGTATCGGCAGGGGTGGTCTACGAGCAGTACTTC. Translated, it gives CAWSVSAGVVYEQYF. This chain links TRBV30 with TRBJ2-7, with D possibly TRBD1 on 6 matching bases. V was trimmed by 0 bases and J by 3 bases, leaving 15 bases between them. The germline gives CDR1 GTSNPN, CDR2 SVGIG (reference sequence). The CDR3 is made up of 15 amino acids. Complete variable domain (other parts from reference TRBV30 and TRBJ2-7): SQTIHQWPATLVQPVGSPLSLECTVEGTSNPNLYWYRQAAGRGLQLLFYSVGIGQISSEVPQNLSASRPQDRQFILSSKKLLLSDSGFYLCAWSVSAGVVYEQYFGPGTRLTVT.

As for this clone: The same CDR3 can be traced to other DNA sequences in this sample. This rearrangement joins TRBV25-1 to TRBJ2-1; the match to TRBD2 covers 13 bases. After removal of 8 bases from V and 6 bases from J, the junction contained 1 base not matched to a gene. The CDR3 extends over 13 amino acids. Germline lookup yields CDR1 MGHDK and CDR2 SYGVNS. The CDR3 region has the DNA TGTGCCAGCGGACTAGCGGGAGCCAATGAGCAGTTCTTC. Its protein is CASGLAGANEQFF.

This sequence joins TRBV6-4 and TRBJ2-3; D is perhaps TRBD2 (6 bases). The CDR3 loop spans 15 amino acids. Trimming pared 5 bases from V and 1 base from J, leaving 13 bases between. Looked up from germline, CDR1 is MRHNA and CDR2 is SNTAGT. In DNA form, the CDR3 reads TGTGCCAGCAGTCCTTTAGCGGAGCGCACAGATACGCAGTATTTT. It yields the protein CASSPLAERTDTQYF.